The source of this T cell receptor beta chain is a study of control samples from healthy donors and cancer patients. This CDR3 has 14 residues. Germline CDR1 and CDR2: GTSNPN and SVGIG (reference sequence). V was pared by 2 bases and J by 0 bases, with 10 bases between. Some clones are missing from TCRdb's copy, which holds only in-frame ones; the method was immunoSEQ multiplex PCR. This sample has approximately 68,000 clones, with 75% to 85% found just once. V usage is TRBV30 and J usage is TRBJ1-1; D may be TRBD1 (6 bases). Sequenced sample: blood. The TCR originated in a man in his fifties or sixties in good health. The CDR3 is CAWSKGVLNTEAFF. In DNA form, the CDR3 reads TGTGCCTGGAGTAAGGGGGTGCTGAACACTGAAGCTTTCTTT.